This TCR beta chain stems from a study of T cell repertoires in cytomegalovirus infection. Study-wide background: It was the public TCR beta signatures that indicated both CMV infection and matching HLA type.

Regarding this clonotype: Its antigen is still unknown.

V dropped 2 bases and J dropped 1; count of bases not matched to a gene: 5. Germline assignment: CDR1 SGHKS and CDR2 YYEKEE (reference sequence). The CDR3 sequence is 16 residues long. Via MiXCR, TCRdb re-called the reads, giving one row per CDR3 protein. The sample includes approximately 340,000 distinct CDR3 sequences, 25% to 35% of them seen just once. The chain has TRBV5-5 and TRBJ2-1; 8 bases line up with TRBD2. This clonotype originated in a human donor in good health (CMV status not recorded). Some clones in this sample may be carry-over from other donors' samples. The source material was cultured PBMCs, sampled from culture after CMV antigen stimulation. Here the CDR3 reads CASSFQLAVSYNEQFF. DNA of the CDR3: TGTGCCAGCAGCTTCCAACTAGCGGTGTCCTACAATGAGCAGTTCTTC.